The entry below describes one T cell receptor beta chain. Clones were read by immunoSEQ multiplex PCR, and TCRdb kept only the in-frame ones, dropping some. The sample has about 380,000 clones; approximately 95% are singletons. The data originate from a study of shared T cell receptors in the human thymus. CDR1 and CDR2 (germline): SGHTA, FQGNSA. The CDR3 loop spans 15 amino acids. V lost 0 bases to trimming and J lost 0 bases, with 8 bases between them. The gene calls are TRBV7-2 and TRBJ2-5; weak D call: TRBD2 (6 bases). The source of this sequence is a human donor. Sample: thymocytes. The CDR3 DNA is TGTGCCAGCAGCTTAGCGGGACTGCACCAAGAGACCCAGTACTTC. Translated, it gives CASSLAGLHQETQYF.